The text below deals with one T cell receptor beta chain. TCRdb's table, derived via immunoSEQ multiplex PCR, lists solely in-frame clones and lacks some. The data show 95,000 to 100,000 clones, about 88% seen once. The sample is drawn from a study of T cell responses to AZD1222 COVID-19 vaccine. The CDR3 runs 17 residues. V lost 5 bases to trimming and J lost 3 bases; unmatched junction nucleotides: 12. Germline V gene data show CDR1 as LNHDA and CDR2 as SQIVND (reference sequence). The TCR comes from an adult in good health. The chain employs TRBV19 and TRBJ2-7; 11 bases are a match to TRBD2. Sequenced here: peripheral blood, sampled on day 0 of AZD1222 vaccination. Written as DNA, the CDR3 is TGTGCCAGTAGTCCGGGGACTAGCGGCAATTACCTCTACGAGCAGTACTTC. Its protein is CASSPGTSGNYLYEQYF.